These 7 T cell receptor beta chains were all obtained from the same sample, sequenced in a study of shared clonotypes between healthy human individuals. Sequenced by immunoSEQ multiplex PCR; TCRdb stores in-frame clones only, minus some. This table holds roughly 2.2 million clones, approximately 95% found once. Material for sequencing was naive CD4+ T cells from PBMCs. Subset: CD45RA+ positively selected. The receptors derive from a man younger than 35 in good health. Some clones in this sample may be carry-over from other donors' samples.

This chain uses TRBV19 with TRBJ1-1; D unresolved. The germline V gene encodes CDR1 LNHDA and CDR2 SQIVND (reference sequence). The CDR3 covers 13 residues. The ends were cut back, 11 bases at V and 0 bases at J, with 13 bases in the middle. The CDR3 nucleotides are TGTGCCGCTGCCCCGCACCTGAACACTGAAGCTTTCTTT. Protein: CAAAPHLNTEAFF.

For this clone: Other DNA sequences in the same sample also yield this CDR3. The gene calls are TRBV18 and TRBJ2-7; 8 bases are shared with TRBD1. With 6 bases clipped from V and 3 bases from J, the junction kept 4 bases outside the gene matches. From germline, CDR1 is KGHSH and CDR2 LQKENI. CDR3 length: 13 amino acids. CDR3 in DNA: TGTGCCAGCTCCCGTGGACAGGGCTACGAGCAGTACTTC. This gives the protein CASSRGQGYEQYF. Combining the CDR3 with reference TRBV18 and TRBJ2-7 gives the whole variable domain NAGVMQNPRHLVRRRGQEARLRCSPMKGHSHVYWYRQLPEEGLKFMVYLQKENIIDESGMPKERFSAEFPKEGPSILRIQQVVRGDSAAYFCASSRGQGYEQYFGPGTRLTVT.

The genes are TRBV6-5 and TRBJ2-7; D is perhaps TRBD1 or TRBD2 (6 bases each). The V and J ends lost 5 bases and 9 bases respectively, with 17 bases between them. The CDR3 is 13 residues long. CDR1 and CDR2 (germline): MNHEY, SVGAGI. CDR3 loop: CASSTPGAQGQYF. CDR3 bases: TGTGCCAGCAGTACCCCGGGGGCGCAGGGGCAGTACTTC.

The chain combines TRBV5-1 with TRBJ2-7; 7 positions agree with TRBD2. The CDR3 is 13 amino acids. The germline CDR1 and CDR2 sequences are SGHRS and YFSETQ. J was trimmed by 5 bases and V by 7 bases; bases with no gene match: 9. Here the CDR3 DNA reads TGCGCCAGCGAAAGCGGGGTAGGTAACGAGCAGTACTTC. This encodes CASESGVGNEQYF.

The chain carries TRBV5-8 and TRBJ2-6; possibly TRBD2 for D (6 bases). The CDR3 runs to 16 residues. The germline V gene has CDR1 SGHTS and CDR2 YDEGEE. V shed 5 bases and J shed 4 bases, with 16 bases lying between them. CDR3 sequence: CASSLRGGSGANVLTF. Written as DNA, the CDR3 is TGTGCCAGCAGTTTGAGAGGAGGGTCCGGGGCCAACGTCCTGACTTTC. The whole variable domain, remainder taken from reference TRBV5-8 and TRBJ2-6, is EAGVTQSPTHLIKTRGQQATLRCSPISGHTSVYWYQQALGLGLQFLLWYDEGEERNRGNFPPRFSGRQFPNYSSELNVNALELEDSALYLCASSLRGGSGANVLTFGAGSRLTVL.

The chain uses TRBV19 and TRBJ1-2; D gene uncertain. The CDR3 covers 11 residues. CDR1 and CDR2 from the germline V gene are LNHDA and SQIVND (reference sequence). Trimming removed 11 bases from V and 4 bases from J, with 11 bases in between. The CDR3 region is CASQALYGYTF. The DNA for the CDR3 is TGTGCCTCCCAGGCCCTCTATGGCTACACCTTC. The full variable domain, completed using reference TRBV19 and TRBJ1-2, is DGGITQSPKYLFRKEGQNVTLSCEQNLNHDAMYWYRQDPGQGLRLIYYSQIVNDFQKGDIAEGYSVSREKKESFPLTVTSAQKNPTAFYLCASQALYGYTFGSGTRLTVV.

This chain uses TRBV25-1 with TRBJ2-3; TRBD1 matches 10 bases. Trimming removed 3 bases from V and 5 bases from J; junction bases left unmatched: 5. Germline loops: CDR1 MGHDK, CDR2 SYGVNS. The CDR3 has 15 residues. CDR3 region: CASSDGTGVKDTQYF. Here the CDR3 DNA reads TGTGCCAGCAGTGACGGGACAGGGGTCAAAGATACGCAGTATTTT. Full variable domain (outside the CDR3, taken from reference TRBV25-1 and TRBJ2-3): EADIYQTPRYLVIGTGKKITLECSQTMGHDKMYWYQQDPGMELHLIHYSYGVNSTEKGDLSSESTVSRIRTEHFPLTLESARPSHTSQYLCASSDGTGVKDTQYFGPGTRLTVL.